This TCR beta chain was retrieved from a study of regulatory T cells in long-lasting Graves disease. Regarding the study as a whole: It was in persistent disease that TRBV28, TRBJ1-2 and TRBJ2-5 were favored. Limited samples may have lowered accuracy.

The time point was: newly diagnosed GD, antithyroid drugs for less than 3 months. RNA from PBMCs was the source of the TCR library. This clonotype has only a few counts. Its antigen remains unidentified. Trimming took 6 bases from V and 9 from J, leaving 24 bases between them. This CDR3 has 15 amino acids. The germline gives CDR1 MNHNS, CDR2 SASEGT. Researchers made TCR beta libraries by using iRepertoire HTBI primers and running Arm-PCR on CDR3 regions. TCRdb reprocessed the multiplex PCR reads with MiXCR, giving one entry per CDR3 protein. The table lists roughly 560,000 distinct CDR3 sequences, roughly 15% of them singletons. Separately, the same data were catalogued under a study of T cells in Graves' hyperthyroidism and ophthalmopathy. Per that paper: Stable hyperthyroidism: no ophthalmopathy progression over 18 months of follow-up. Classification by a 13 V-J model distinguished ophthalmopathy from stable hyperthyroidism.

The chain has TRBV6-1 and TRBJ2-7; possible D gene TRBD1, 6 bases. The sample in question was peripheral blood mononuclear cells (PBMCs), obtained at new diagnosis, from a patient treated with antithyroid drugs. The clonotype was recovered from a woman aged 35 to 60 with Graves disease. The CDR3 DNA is TGTGCCAGCAGGGCCAACAGGGTAGAAGGTCTCAGGCAGTACTTC. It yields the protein CASRANRVEGLRQYF.